The clone carrying this T cell receptor beta chain was counted a few times. Antigen: not known. This specimen belongs to a study of OX40 agonist ivuxolimab in advanced cancers. Study conclusions and caveats: The mean number of expanded clones was higher in CD8+ T cells than in CD4+.

Generated by immunoSEQ multiplex PCR, the TCRdb table keeps only in-frame clones and is missing some. The sample holds about 58,000 clones, about 86% seen once. CDR1 is SGHDT, CDR2 YYEEEE, per germline. The germline V and J ends were trimmed by 4 bases and 2 bases, with 16 bases remaining between them. The CDR3 extends over 15 amino acids. The sequences come from CD4+ or CD8+ T cells sorted from blood, collected in a trial of the OX40 agonist ivuxolimab. This clonotype originated in an adult with an advanced solid tumor such as melanoma, head and neck, liver or kidney cancer. The chain carries TRBV5-6 and TRBJ2-7, with D maybe TRBD2 (5 bases). In DNA form, the CDR3 reads TGTGCCAGCAGCCGGCCCCGGACTGCCACCTACGAGCAGTACTTC. Its translation: CASSRPRTATYEQYF.